This passage covers 4 T cell receptor beta chains from one sample sequenced in a study of T cells in Graves' hyperthyroidism and ophthalmopathy. Amplified TCR beta CDR3 regions came from RNA transcripts. Using the HTBI primer set, a first-round RT-PCR was run on the TCR CDR3. Via MiXCR, TCRdb re-called the multiplex PCR reads, giving one row per CDR3 protein. Here the sample spans around 300,000 distinct CDR3 sequences, 10% to 15% being singletons. The sample comprised blood. All receptors derive from a woman in her thirties with Graves' hyperthyroidism that later progressed to Graves' ophthalmopathy.

V and J are TRBV28 and TRBJ1-3; 7 bases are shared with TRBD1. The CDR3 runs 15 residues. V trimming: 8 bases; J trimming: 0 bases; junction bases outside the gene matches: 7. Germline CDR1 and CDR2: MDHEN and SYDVKM. CDR3 DNA: TGTGCCAGCCGTCGGGACAGAAGCTCTGGAAACACCATATATTTT. Translating it yields CASRRDRSSGNTIYF.

This clonotype was counted ten times or more. The chain employs TRBV2 and TRBJ2-7; TRBD2 agrees at 13 bases. The V gene end was trimmed by 7 bases and the J gene end by 7 bases; junction bases not matched to a gene: 7. The length of the CDR3 is 14 residues. The germline CDR1 and CDR2 sequences are SNHLY and FYNNEI. In nucleotides, the CDR3 is TGTGCCAGCACCTCGACTAGCGGGAGGATTGAGCAGTACTTC. Translated: CASTSTSGRIEQYF.

This clonotype was found many times. The chain joins TRBV6-1 to TRBJ1-1; 7 positions agree with TRBD1. After removal of 2 bases from V and 3 bases from J, the junction contained 3 bases not matched to a gene. This CDR3 has 14 amino acids. Germline CDR1 MNHNS, CDR2 SASEGT. CDR3 amino acids: CASSELGTDTEAFF. In DNA, the CDR3 is TGTGCCAGCAGTGAACTTGGGACAGACACTGAAGCTTTCTTT.

This clonotype was recorded a few times. The chain carries TRBV29-1 and TRBJ2-1; 10 bases match TRBD2. V shed 1 base and J 0 bases; nucleotides not matched to a gene: 0. The CDR3 has 15 residues. CDR1 SQVTM and CDR2 ANQGSEA come from the germline V gene. DNA for the CDR3: TGCAGCGTTGAAGGGACTAGCGGCTCCTACAATGAGCAGTTCTTC. It encodes CSVEGTSGSYNEQFF.